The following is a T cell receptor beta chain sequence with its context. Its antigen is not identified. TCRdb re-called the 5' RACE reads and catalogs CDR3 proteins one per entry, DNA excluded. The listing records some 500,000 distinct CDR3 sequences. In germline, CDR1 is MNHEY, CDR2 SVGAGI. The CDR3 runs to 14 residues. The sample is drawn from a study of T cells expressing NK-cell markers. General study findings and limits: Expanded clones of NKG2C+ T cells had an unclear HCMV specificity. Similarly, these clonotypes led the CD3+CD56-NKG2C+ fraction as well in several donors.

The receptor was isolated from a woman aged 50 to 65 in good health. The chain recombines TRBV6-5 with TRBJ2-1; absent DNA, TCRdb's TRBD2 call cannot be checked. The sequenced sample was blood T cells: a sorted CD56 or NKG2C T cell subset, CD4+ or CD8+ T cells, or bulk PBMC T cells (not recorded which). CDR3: CASSYSTSPNEQFF.